A selection of T cell receptor beta chains follows, all from one sample in a study of beta chain features in type 1 diabetes. Only in-frame clones appear in the TCRdb table, and some are missing; sequencing was by immunoSEQ multiplex PCR. The sample includes about half a million clones, about an eighth of them seen just once. The sequencing input was naive CD4+ T cells from blood. Source of these receptors: a young woman in good health. Each CDR3 is given with its conserved first and last residue. Each record gives: J gene, clone size, D gene, V gene, CDR3 protein, CDR3 DNA. A D gene is named only where the DNA matches it firmly. Rows may omit the clone size; those that give it use once, few, many or a size class.

>TRBJ1-5|NA|NA|TRBV15
CATSRVVFNQPQHF
TGTGCCACCAGCAGAGTAGTATTCAATCAGCCCCAGCATTTT
>TRBJ1-1|few|NA|TRBV20-1
CSAMWSEAFF
TGCAGTGCTATGTGGTCTGAAGCTTTCTTT
>TRBJ2-1|few|TRBD2|TRBV18
CASSPVGLAASYNEQFF
TGTGCCAGCTCACCTGTGGGACTAGCGGCCTCCTACAATGAGCAGTTCTTC
>TRBJ1-2|few|NA|TRBV14
CASSRTGPDDYGYTF
TGTGCCAGCAGCCGCACAGGACCCGACGACTATGGCTACACCTTC
>TRBJ2-7|few|NA|TRBV11-2
CASSPQAGRGIF
TGTGCCAGCAGCCCACAAGCAGGTCGGGGCATCTTC
>TRBJ2-7|few|NA|TRBV7-2
CASSYPTASYEQYF
TGTGCCAGCAGCTATCCTACAGCGAGCTACGAGCAGTACTTC
>TRBJ2-7|few|TRBD1|TRBV5-4
CASSYSRTGEAGSYEQYF
TGTGCCAGCAGCTACTCCCGGACAGGGGAAGCGGGCTCCTACGAGCAGTACTTC
>TRBJ1-2|few|NA|TRBV29-1
CSVRRRDTASDYTF
TGCAGCGTTCGGCGAAGGGACACGGCTTCTGACTACACCTTC
>TRBJ2-7|few|NA|TRBV4-3
CASSQDKGIRSYEQYF
TGCGCCAGCAGCCAAGATAAGGGCATACGCTCCTACGAGCAGTACTTC
>TRBJ2-3|NA|NA|TRBV15
CATSREYTRSWTDTQYF
TGTGCCACCAGCAGGGAATACACTAGGAGTTGGACAGATACGCAGTATTTT
>TRBJ1-1|few|NA|TRBV2
CASSDLGTEAFF
TGTGCCAGCAGTGATCTAGGTACTGAAGCTTTCTTT
>TRBJ2-1|few|NA|TRBV18
CASSPDTEEQFF
TGTGCCAGCTCACCCGATACGGAGGAGCAGTTCTTC
>TRBJ2-5|few|NA|TRBV15
CATSSLGGGPRTETQYF
TGTGCCACCAGCAGCCTAGGAGGAGGGCCCCGGACAGAGACCCAGTACTTC
>TRBJ2-3|NA|NA|TRBV19
CASAWQGSTDTQYF
TGTGCCAGCGCCTGGCAGGGGAGCACAGATACGCAGTATTTT
>TRBJ1-3|NA|NA|TRBV30
CAWSLGSSGNTIYF
TGTGCCTGGAGTTTGGGAAGCTCTGGAAACACCATATATTTT
>TRBJ2-7|few|TRBD2|TRBV7-2
CASVPPGTRTYEQYF
TGTGCCAGCGTCCCCCCCGGGACTAGAACGTACGAGCAGTACTTC
>TRBJ2-1|NA|NA|TRBV7-2
CASSHSVSSYNEQFF
TGTGCCAGCAGCCATAGCGTGAGCTCCTACAATGAGCAGTTCTTC
>TRBJ2-1|few|TRBD1|TRBV7-9
CASSSIGQAVNEQFF
TGTGCCAGCAGCTCTATAGGACAGGCTGTCAATGAGCAGTTCTTC
>TRBJ2-1|NA|TRBD2|TRBV7-9
CASSLGTSGAPNEQFF
TGTGCCAGCAGCCTAGGGACTAGCGGGGCGCCCAATGAGCAGTTCTTC
>TRBJ2-7|NA|NA|TRBV6-6
CASSKPRHEQYF
TGTGCCAGCAGTAAGCCCCGGCACGAGCAGTACTTC
>TRBJ2-1|few|NA|TRBV5-1
CASSLEVNNEQFF
TGCGCCAGCAGCTTGGAAGTAAACAATGAGCAGTTCTTC
>TRBJ1-1|few|TRBD1|TRBV29-1
CSVGQGNTEAFF
TGCAGCGTCGGACAGGGGAACACTGAAGCTTTCTTT
>TRBJ1-2|NA|NA|TRBV14
CASSQDLGRIGNIGYTF
TGTGCCAGCAGCCAAGATTTGGGGAGGATCGGGAACATAGGCTACACCTTC
>TRBJ2-3|few|NA|TRBV20-1
CSASVADTQYF
TGCAGTGCTAGCGTAGCAGATACGCAGTATTTT
>TRBJ1-5|few|NA|TRBV27
CASSYRLGGRNQPQHF
TGTGCCAGCAGTTACCGGCTGGGCGGACGCAATCAGCCCCAGCATTTT
>TRBJ2-4|NA|NA|TRBV27
CASAGLAKNIQYF
TGTGCCAGCGCGGGACTAGCCAAAAACATTCAGTACTTC
>TRBJ2-5|NA|TRBD2|TRBV7-2
CASSGLAGGPGETQYF
TGTGCCAGCAGCGGACTAGCGGGAGGGCCAGGGGAGACCCAGTACTTC
>TRBJ2-1|NA|NA|TRBV7-9
CASAIVAGSYNEQFF
TGTGCCAGCGCCATAGTCGCCGGCTCCTACAATGAGCAGTTCTTC
>TRBJ1-1|few|NA|TRBV29-1
CSVERQPNTEAFF
TGCAGCGTTGAGAGGCAACCGAACACTGAAGCTTTCTTT